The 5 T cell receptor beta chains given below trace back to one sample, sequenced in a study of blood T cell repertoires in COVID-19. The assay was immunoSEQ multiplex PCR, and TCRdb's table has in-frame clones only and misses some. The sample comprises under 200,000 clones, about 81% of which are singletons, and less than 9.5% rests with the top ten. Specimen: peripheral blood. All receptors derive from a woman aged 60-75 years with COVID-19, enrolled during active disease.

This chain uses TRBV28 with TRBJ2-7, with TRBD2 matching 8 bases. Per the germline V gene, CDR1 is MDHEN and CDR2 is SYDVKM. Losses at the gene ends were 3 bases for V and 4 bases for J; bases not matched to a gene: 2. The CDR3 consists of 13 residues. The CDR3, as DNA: TGTGCCAGCAGTTTGGGACTAGTGTACGAGCAGTACTTC. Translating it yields CASSLGLVYEQYF.

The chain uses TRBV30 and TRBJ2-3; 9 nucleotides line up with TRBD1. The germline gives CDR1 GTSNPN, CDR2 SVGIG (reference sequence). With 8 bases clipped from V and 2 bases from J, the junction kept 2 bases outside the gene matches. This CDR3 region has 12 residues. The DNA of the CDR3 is TGTGCCGGGACAGGGTACACAGATACGCAGTATTTT. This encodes CAGTGYTDTQYF.

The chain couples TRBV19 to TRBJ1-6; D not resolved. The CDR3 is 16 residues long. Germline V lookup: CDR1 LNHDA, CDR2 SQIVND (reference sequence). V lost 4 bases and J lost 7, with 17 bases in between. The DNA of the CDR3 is TGTGCCAGTAGTAGATCTCTGGCAGGTCGCAATTCACCCCTCCACTTT. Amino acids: CASSRSLAGRNSPLHF.

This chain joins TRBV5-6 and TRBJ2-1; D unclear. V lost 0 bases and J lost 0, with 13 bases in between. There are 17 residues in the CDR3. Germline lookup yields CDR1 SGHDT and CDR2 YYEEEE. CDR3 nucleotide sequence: TGTGCCAGCAGCTTGGCTTTTGGGCAGATCTCCTACAATGAGCAGTTCTTC. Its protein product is CASSLAFGQISYNEQFF. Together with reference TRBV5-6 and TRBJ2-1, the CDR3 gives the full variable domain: DAGVTQSPTHLIKTRGQQVTLRCSPKSGHDTVSWYQQALGQGPQFIFQYYEEEERQRGNFPDRFSGHQFPNYSSELNVNALLLGDSALYLCASSLAFGQISYNEQFFGPGTRLTVL.

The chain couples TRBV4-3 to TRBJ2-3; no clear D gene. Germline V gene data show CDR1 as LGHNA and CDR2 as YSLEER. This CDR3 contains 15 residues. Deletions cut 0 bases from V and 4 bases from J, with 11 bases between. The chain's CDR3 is CASSQESWSSDTQYF. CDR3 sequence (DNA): TGCGCCAGCAGCCAAGAGTCCTGGAGCTCAGATACGCAGTATTTT.